These 4 T cell receptor beta chains were sequenced from one sample in a study of CD8 T cells in acute hepatitis C reinfection (dated by TCRdb to the early 2020s). This specimen's time point label, interpreted: naive CD8 control sorted from an acute-time-point sample. Library preparation used the immunoSEQ multiplex PCR assay. In TCRdb, the immuneACCESS table is reduced to in-frame sequences with V and J assigned. These tables do not hold every clone; where another copy was compared, an unresolved V gene accounts for under half, and the others remain unexplained. In this sample the table shows about 38,000 clones, 80% to 90% of which occur a single time. Of the sample, approximately 10% falls within the top ten clones. Sequencing used naive CD8+ T cells from PBMCs. This specimen's cell subset or site label, per the study, means: sorted total naive CD45RO-negative CD8+ T cells. All receptors derive from a woman aged 18 to 35 who spontaneously cleared hepatitis C infection.

CDR3 sequence reads: CASSQEGRTLINQPQHF. The CDR3 region has the DNA TGTGCCAGCAGCCAAGAAGGCCGGACCCTTATAAATCAGCCCCAGCATTTT. The chain combines TRBV4-2 with TRBJ1-5; D uncertain. The V gene lost 0 bases and the J gene lost 4 bases, with 16 bases spanning the gap. Per germline, CDR1 LGHNA and CDR2 YNFKEQ. The CDR3 is 17 amino acids.

The J gene is TRBJ2-1, the V gene TRBV7-6; D is uncertain. V was clipped by 4 bases and J by 9 bases, with 10 bases between them. The CDR3 has 12 residues. Germline loops: CDR1 SGHVS, CDR2 FNYEAQ. CDR3 coding DNA: TGTGCCAGCAGCTCCCCCTCGGGTGAGCAGTTCTTC. As protein: CASSSPSGEQFF.

V gene TRBV19 combines with J gene TRBJ2-1, with TRBD2 matching 7 bases. With V trimmed by 3 bases and J by 7 bases, 15 bases remained unmatched. The germline gives CDR1 LNHDA, CDR2 SQIVND (reference sequence). This CDR3 is built from 17 residues. The CDR3 loop is CASSISEGGPTINEQFF. In DNA, the CDR3 is TGTGCCAGTAGTATTTCTGAGGGAGGGCCCACGATTAATGAGCAGTTCTTC.

The chain uses TRBV9 and TRBJ2-7; 10 bases match TRBD2. Trimming at V came to 4 bases and at J to 2 bases, leaving 12 bases not matched to a gene. From germline, CDR1 is SGDLS and CDR2 YYNGEE. CDR3 length equals 17 residues. CDR3 bases: TGTGCCAGCAGCCCCGGAGTCACTAGCGGGACTCCCTACGAGCAGTACTTC. This codes for CASSPGVTSGTPYEQYF.